This TCR beta chain emerged from a study of cytomegalovirus exposure and HLA in healthy donors. General observations from the study: The study flagged some 180 TCR beta chains as cytomegalovirus-associated. In vitro, a few CMV-associated chains proved specific for CMV antigens.

Looked up from germline, CDR1 is SGHRS and CDR2 is YFSETQ. The ends were cut back, 4 bases at V and 10 bases at J, with 12 bases in the middle. This CDR3 spans 12 amino acids. PCR involved 60 Vbeta and 13 Jbeta primers. Here immunoSEQ multiplex PCR was the method, and the copy in TCRdb shows in-frame clones only, minus some. The sample shows 140,000 or so clones, and 0.96% sits with its ten largest clones. Concerning this clone: Its antigen is unidentified.

The source of this sequence is a male donor in good health and CMV-seronegative. Sequencing was performed on PBMCs. V is TRBV5-1 and J is TRBJ2-1; D is possibly TRBD2 (5 bases). The chain's CDR3 is CASSQPGLEQFF. CDR3 DNA: TGCGCCAGCAGCCAGCCCGGACTGGAGCAGTTCTTC.